The sequence of this T cell receptor beta chain was determined in a study of T cell repertoires in cytomegalovirus infection. TCRdb passed the reads through MiXCR, listing each CDR3 protein once. The sample lists over 200,000 distinct CDR3 sequences, approximately 13% seen once, with about 10% in the top ten. Sample: PBMCs. This TCR derives from a human donor in good health (CMV status not recorded). Some clones in this sample may be carry-over from other donors' samples.

CDR3 region: CAISAGAGEETQYF. CDR3 nucleotides: TGTGCCATCAGTGCGGGAGCGGGGGAAGAGACCCAGTACTTC. J is TRBJ2-5 and V is TRBV10-3; 8 positions match TRBD2. This CDR3 comprises 14 residues. CDR1 and CDR2 from the germline V gene are ENHRY and SYGVKD. V lost 4 bases to trimming and J lost 3 bases; unmatched junction nucleotides: 4.